This T cell receptor (beta chain) was documented in a study of type 1 regulatory T cells. TCRdb fed the reads into MiXCR, producing one record per CDR3 protein. Here the sample spans over 90,000 distinct CDR3 sequences, around 30% being singletons. The CDR3 spans 16 residues. J gave up 2 bases and V 2 bases, and 3 bases lay outside the gene matches. Germline V gene sequence: CDR1 SGHRS, CDR2 YFSETQ. This receptor was taken from a human donor in good health. The chain carries TRBV5-1 and TRBJ2-2; 10 nucleotides agree with TRBD1. Specimen: CD4+ T cells, either the whole sample or a sorted fraction (not recorded which). CDR3 in DNA: TGCGCCAGCAGCTTTCGGGACAGGGGAAACACCGGGGAGCTGTTTTTT. This sequence encodes CASSFRDRGNTGELFF.